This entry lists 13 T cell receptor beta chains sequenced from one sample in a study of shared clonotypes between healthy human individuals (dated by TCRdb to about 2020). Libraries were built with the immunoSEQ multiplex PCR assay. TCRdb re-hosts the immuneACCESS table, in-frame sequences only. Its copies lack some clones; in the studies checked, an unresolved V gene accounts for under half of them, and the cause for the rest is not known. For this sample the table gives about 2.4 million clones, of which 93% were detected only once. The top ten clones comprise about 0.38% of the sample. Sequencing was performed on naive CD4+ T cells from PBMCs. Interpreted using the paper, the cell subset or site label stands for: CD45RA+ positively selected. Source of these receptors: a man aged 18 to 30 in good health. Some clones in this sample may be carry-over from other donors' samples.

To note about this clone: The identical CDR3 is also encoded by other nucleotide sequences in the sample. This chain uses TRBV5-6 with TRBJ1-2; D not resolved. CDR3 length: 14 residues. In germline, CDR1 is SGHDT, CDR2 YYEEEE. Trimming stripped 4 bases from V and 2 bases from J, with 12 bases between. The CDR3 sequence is CASSPGPSNYGYTF. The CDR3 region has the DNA TGTGCCAGCAGCCCGGGCCCTTCAAACTATGGCTACACCTTC.

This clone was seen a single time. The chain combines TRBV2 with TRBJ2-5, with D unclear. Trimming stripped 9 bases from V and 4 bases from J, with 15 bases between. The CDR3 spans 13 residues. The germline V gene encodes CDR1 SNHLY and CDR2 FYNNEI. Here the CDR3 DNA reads TGTGCCAGAGCCCCTAGGCGCGGAGAGACCCAGTACTTC. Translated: CARAPRRGETQYF.

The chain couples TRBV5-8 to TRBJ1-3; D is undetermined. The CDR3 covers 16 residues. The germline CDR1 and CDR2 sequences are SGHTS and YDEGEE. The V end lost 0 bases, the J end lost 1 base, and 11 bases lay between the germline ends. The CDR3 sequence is CASSLDGRASGNTIYF. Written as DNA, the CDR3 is TGTGCCAGCAGCTTGGATGGACGTGCTTCTGGAAACACCATATATTTT.

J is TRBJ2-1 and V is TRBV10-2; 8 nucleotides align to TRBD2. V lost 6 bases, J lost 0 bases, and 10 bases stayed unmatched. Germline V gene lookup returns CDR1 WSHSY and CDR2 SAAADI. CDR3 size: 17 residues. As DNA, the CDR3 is TGCGCCAGCAGGCACACTAGCGGAGAGAGCTCCTACAATGAGCAGTTCTTC. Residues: CASRHTSGESSYNEQFF.

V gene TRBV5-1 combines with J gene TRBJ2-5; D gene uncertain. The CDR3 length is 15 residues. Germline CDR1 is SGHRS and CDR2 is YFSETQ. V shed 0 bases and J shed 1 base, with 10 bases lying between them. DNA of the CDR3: TGCGCCAGCAGCTTGGATGTGGGCCGCCAAGAGACCCAGTACTTC. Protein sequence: CASSLDVGRQETQYF.

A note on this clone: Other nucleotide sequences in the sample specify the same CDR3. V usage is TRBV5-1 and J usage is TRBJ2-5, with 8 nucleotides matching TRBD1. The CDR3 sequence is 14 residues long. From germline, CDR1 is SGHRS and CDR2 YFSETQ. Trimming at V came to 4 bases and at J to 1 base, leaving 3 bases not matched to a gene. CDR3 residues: CASSTTGVQETQYF. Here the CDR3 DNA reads TGCGCCAGCAGCACGACAGGGGTCCAAGAGACCCAGTACTTC. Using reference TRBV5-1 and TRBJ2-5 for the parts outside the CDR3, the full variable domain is KAGVTQTPRYLIKTRGQQVTLSCSPISGHRSVSWYQQTPGQGLQFLFEYFSETQRNKGNFPGRFSGRQFSNSRSEMNVSTLELGDSALYLCASSTTGVQETQYFGPGTRLLVL.

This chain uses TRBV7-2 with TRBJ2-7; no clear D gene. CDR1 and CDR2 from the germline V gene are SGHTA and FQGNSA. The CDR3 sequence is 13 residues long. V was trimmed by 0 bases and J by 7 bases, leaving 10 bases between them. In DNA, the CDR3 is TGTGCCAGCAGCTTAGCGCGGTACGGAGAGCAGTACTTC. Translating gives CASSLARYGEQYF.

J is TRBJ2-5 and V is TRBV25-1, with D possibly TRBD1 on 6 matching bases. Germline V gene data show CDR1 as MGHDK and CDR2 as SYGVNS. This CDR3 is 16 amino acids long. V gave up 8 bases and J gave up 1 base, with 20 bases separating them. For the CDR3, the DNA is TGTGCCAGCCGACCAAGTCGGGGACACGTCCAAGAGACCCAGTACTTC. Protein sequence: CASRPSRGHVQETQYF.

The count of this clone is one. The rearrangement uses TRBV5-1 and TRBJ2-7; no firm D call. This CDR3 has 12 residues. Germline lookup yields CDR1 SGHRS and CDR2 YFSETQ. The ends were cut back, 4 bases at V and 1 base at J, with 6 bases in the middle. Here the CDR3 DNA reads TGCGCCAGCAGCCCGGAGTCCTACGAGCAGTACTTC. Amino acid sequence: CASSPESYEQYF.

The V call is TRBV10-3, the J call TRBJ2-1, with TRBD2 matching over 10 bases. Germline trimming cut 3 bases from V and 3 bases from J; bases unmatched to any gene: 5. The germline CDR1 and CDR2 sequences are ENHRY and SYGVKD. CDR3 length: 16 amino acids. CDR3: CAISESGRALYNEQFF. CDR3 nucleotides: TGTGCCATCAGTGAAAGCGGGAGGGCCCTCTACAATGAGCAGTTCTTC.

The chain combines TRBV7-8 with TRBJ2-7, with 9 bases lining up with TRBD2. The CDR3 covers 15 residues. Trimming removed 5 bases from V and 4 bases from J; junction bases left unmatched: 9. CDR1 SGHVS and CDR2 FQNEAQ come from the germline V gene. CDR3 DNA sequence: TGTGCCAGCAGCCCGGGGAGGACTAGCGCGTACGAGCAGTACTTC. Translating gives CASSPGRTSAYEQYF. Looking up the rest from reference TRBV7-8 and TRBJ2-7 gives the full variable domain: GAGVSQSPRYKVAKRGQDVALRCDPISGHVSLFWYQQALGQGPEFLTYFQNEAQLDKSGLPSDRFFAERPEGSVSTLKIQRTQQEDSAVYLCASSPGRTSAYEQYFGPGTRLTVT.

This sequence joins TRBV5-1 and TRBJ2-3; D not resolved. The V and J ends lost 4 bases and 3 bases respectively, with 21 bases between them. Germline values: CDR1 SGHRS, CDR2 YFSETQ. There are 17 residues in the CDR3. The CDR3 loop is CASSKDPPDQITDTQYF. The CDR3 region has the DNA TGCGCCAGCAGCAAGGACCCCCCGGACCAAATTACAGATACGCAGTATTTT.

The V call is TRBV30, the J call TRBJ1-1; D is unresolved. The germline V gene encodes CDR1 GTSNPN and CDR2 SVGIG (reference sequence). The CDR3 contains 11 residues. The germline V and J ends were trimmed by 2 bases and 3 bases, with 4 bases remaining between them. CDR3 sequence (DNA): TGTGCCTGGAGTCAAGACACTGAAGCTTTCTTT. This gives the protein CAWSQDTEAFF.